This TCR beta chain was sequenced during a study of control samples from healthy donors and cancer patients. The germline gives CDR1 SEHNR, CDR2 FQNEAQ (reference sequence). The CDR3 is made up of 15 amino acids. The ends lost 0 bases at V and 6 bases at J; junction bases unmatched: 1. Libraries were prepared by immunoSEQ multiplex PCR; TCRdb keeps only in-frame clonotypes and omits some of them. This sample carries about 69,000 clones, roughly 80% of them seen once, and the ten largest clones take about 3%. The sample taken for sequencing was PBMCs. The chain links TRBV7-9 to TRBJ2-1; 11 bases agree with TRBD2. The clonotype was recovered from a woman between 45 and 60 years old with lung cancer. The CDR3 nucleotides read TGTGCCAGCAGCTTAGCGGGACTAGCGGTCAATGAGCAGTTCTTC. It is translated as CASSLAGLAVNEQFF.